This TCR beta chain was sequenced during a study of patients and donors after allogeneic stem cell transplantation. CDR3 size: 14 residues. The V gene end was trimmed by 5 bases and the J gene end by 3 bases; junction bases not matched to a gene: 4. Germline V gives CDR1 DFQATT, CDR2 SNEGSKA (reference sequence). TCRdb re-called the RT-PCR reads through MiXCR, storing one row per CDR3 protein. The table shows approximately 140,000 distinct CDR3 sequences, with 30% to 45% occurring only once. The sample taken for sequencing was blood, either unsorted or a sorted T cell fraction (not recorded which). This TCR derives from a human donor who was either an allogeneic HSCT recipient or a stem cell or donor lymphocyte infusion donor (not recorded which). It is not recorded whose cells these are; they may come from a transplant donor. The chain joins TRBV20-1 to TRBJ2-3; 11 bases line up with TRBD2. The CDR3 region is CSAGTSGITDTQYF. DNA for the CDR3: TGCAGTGCTGGGACTAGCGGTATTACAGATACGCAGTATTTT.